This T cell receptor (beta chain) was observed in a study of blood T cell repertoires in COVID-19. Using immunoSEQ multiplex PCR, the repertoire was profiled, and TCRdb retains in-frame clones only, with some absent. The data hold about 170,000 clones, with about 80% observed a single time. After removal of 4 bases from V and 6 bases from J, the junction contained 16 bases not matched to a gene. The germline V gene encodes CDR1 SNHLY and CDR2 FYNNEI. This CDR3 is built from 17 residues. The clonotype was recovered from a human donor with acute or convalescent COVID-19. The donor label of this sample is uncertain. Sequencing was done on a sample of peripheral blood. The rearrangement links TRBV2 to TRBJ2-5, with TRBD1 matching over 8 bases. The CDR3 here is CASSVVNLSRGRKTQYF. The CDR3 region has the DNA TGTGCCAGCAGTGTTGTCAACCTAAGCAGGGGGCGGAAGACCCAGTACTTC. Filled out from reference TRBV2 and TRBJ2-5, the complete variable domain reads EPEVTQTPSHQVTQMGQEVILRCVPISNHLYFYWYRQILGQKVEFLVSFYNNEISEKSEIFDDQFSVERPDGSNFTLKIRSTKLEDSAMYFCASSVVNLSRGRKTQYFGPGTRLLVL.